A selection of T cell receptor beta chains follows, all from one sample in a study of T-cell reconstitution after alpha-beta-depleted transplantation in children. Each CDR3 protein gets one entry after TCRdb re-called the PCR reads with MiXCR. The sample lists approximately 490,000 distinct CDR3 sequences, approximately 10% occurring once. The specimen comprised PBMCs, sampled before TCRalphabeta/CD19-depleted stem cell transplant. These receptors were taken from a child under 10 years old with inherited bone marrow failure, due to receive a stem cell transplant. CDR3s include the opening cysteine and the closing phenylalanine or tryptophan. The order of the fields is J gene, V gene, clone size, D gene, CDR3 protein, CDR3 DNA. D genes are given only for firm matches. For some rows the clone size is stated as once, few or many, or as a class when expanded; others skip it.

j_call: TRBJ2-2; v_call: TRBV5-1; clone_size: many; d_call: NA; cdr3_aa: CASSANFVRPGELFF; cdr3_nt: TGCGCCAGCAGCGCGAATTTTGTCCGTCCTGGGGAGCTGTTTTTT
j_call: TRBJ1-1; v_call: TRBV7-9; clone_size: many; d_call: TRBD1; cdr3_aa: CASRALQGVNTEAFF; cdr3_nt: TGTGCCAGCAGGGCCTTACAGGGGGTGAACACTGAAGCTTTCTTT
j_call: TRBJ1-1; v_call: TRBV20-1; clone_size: NA; d_call: NA; cdr3_aa: CCARDSAGPGTEAFF; cdr3_nt: TGCTGTGCTAGAGATTCGGCGGGGCCGGGGACTGAAGCTTTCTTT
j_call: TRBJ2-1; v_call: TRBV20-1; clone_size: many; d_call: TRBD2; cdr3_aa: CSARDPDSGSRNEQFF; cdr3_nt: TGCAGTGCTAGAGATCCGGACAGCGGGAGTAGGAATGAGCAGTTCTTC
j_call: TRBJ2-1; v_call: TRBV4-3; clone_size: many; d_call: TRBD2; cdr3_aa: CAISRVSHKRDNNEQFF; cdr3_nt: TGCGCCATCAGCAGAGTGTCTCATAAGCGGGATAACAATGAGCAGTTCTTC
j_call: TRBJ2-1; v_call: TRBV11-2; clone_size: many; d_call: TRBD1; cdr3_aa: CASSSNFWTGGSYNEQFF; cdr3_nt: TGTGCCAGCAGCTCCAATTTTTGGACAGGAGGCTCCTACAATGAGCAGTTCTTC
j_call: TRBJ1-1; v_call: TRBV24-1; clone_size: few; d_call: NA; cdr3_aa: CATSDLYGEAFF; cdr3_nt: TGTGCCACCAGTGATTTGTACGGTGAAGCTTTCTTT
j_call: TRBJ1-1; v_call: TRBV19; clone_size: few; d_call: NA; cdr3_aa: CASRREGTITEAFF; cdr3_nt: TGTGCCAGTCGTCGGGAGGGCACAATCACTGAAGCTTTCTTT
j_call: TRBJ2-4; v_call: TRBV28; clone_size: many; d_call: NA; cdr3_aa: CASSLVPAKNIQYF; cdr3_nt: TGTGCCAGCAGTTTAGTTCCAGCCAAAAACATTCAGTACTTC
j_call: TRBJ2-7; v_call: TRBV28; clone_size: many; d_call: TRBD2; cdr3_aa: CASSFLTSAYEQYF; cdr3_nt: TGTGCCAGCAGTTTTTTGACTAGCGCCTACGAGCAGTACTTC
j_call: TRBJ1-5; v_call: TRBV5-6; clone_size: many; d_call: NA; cdr3_aa: CASSLGAAYQPQHF; cdr3_nt: TGTGCCAGCAGCTTGGGGGCTGCTTATCAGCCCCAGCATTTT
j_call: TRBJ2-2; v_call: TRBV7-6; clone_size: many; d_call: TRBD2; cdr3_aa: CASSSLLPSGRASGELFF; cdr3_nt: TGTGCCAGCAGCTCCCTCCTCCCCAGCGGGAGGGCATCCGGGGAGCTGTTTTTT
j_call: TRBJ2-5; v_call: TRBV29-1; clone_size: many; d_call: NA; cdr3_aa: CSVEPSGGGQETQYF; cdr3_nt: TGCAGCGTTGAACCTAGCGGAGGGGGGCAGGAGACCCAGTACTTC